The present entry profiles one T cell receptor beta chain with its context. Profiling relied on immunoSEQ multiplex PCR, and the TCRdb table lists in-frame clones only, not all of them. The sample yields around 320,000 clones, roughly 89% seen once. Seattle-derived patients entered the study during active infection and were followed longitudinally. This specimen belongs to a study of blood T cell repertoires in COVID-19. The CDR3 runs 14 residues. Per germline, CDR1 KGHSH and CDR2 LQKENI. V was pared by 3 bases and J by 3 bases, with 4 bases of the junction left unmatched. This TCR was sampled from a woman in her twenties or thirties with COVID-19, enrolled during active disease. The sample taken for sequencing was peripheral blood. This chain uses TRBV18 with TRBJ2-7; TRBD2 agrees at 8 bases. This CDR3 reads CASSPSGGYYEQYF. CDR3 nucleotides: TGTGCCAGCTCACCGAGCGGGGGATACTACGAGCAGTACTTC.